The sequence of this T cell receptor beta chain was determined in a study of cytomegalovirus exposure and HLA in healthy donors. The PCR used 60 Vbeta and 13 Jbeta primers. As handled by the study authors: Unique TCR beta chains totaled roughly 80 million in a later count, with about 11 million of them shared. Some clones are missing from TCRdb's copy, which holds only in-frame ones; the method was immunoSEQ multiplex PCR. That table is the source of V, J and clone size, and D and trimming were worked out from the DNA. The sample data list tens of thousands of clones. The receptor's source is a middle-aged woman in good health and CMV-seropositive. Sequences were obtained from PBMCs.

CDR3 coding DNA: TGTGCCAGCAGCCGGACTAGCGGGAGGGCCTCCTACAATGAGCAGTTCTTC. Protein product: CASSRTSGRASYNEQFF. The chain employs TRBV5-5 and TRBJ2-1, with 15 bases aligning to TRBD2. CDR3 length: 17 amino acids. Germline CDR1 is SGHKS and CDR2 is YYEKEE (reference sequence). Trimming took 4 bases from V and 0 from J; bases not matched to a gene: 2.